The 27 T cell receptor beta chains below all came from one sample that was sequenced in a study of identifying expanded T cells in peripheral blood (dated by TCRdb to between 2017 and 2020). To prepare the library, the immunoSEQ multiplex PCR assay was applied. TCRdb retrieved this table from immuneACCESS and kept in-frame rearrangements only. Not all clones are present; in checked studies, unresolved V genes account for under half, and no reason is known for the remainder. The sample yields around 130,000 clones; 75% to 90% were counted once. The ten largest clones add up to around 8.2% of the sample. Sequencing used blood. All receptors derive from a person aged 18-70 years in good health.

This rearrangement joins TRBV19 to TRBJ2-7; D not resolved. Germline CDR1 and CDR2: LNHDA and SQIVND (reference sequence). This CDR3 region has 12 residues. The V end was cut by 4 bases, the J end by 4 bases, with 8 bases between. CDR3 residues: CASSSDGYEQYF. The CDR3 DNA reads as TGTGCCAGTAGTAGCGACGGGTACGAGCAGTACTTC.

In DNA form, the CDR3 reads TGTGCCAGCAGCGTAGATGGGGGGGACGCTTTCTTT. Translation: CASSVDGGDAFF. This rearrangement joins TRBV9 to TRBJ1-1; tentatively, D is TRBD1 (5 bases). Trimming left V 0 bases short and J 11 bases short, with 11 bases between. Germline V gene lookup returns CDR1 SGDLS and CDR2 YYNGEE. The CDR3 consists of 12 residues.

The V call is TRBV2, the J call TRBJ2-2; D is perhaps TRBD1 (5 bases). The CDR3 runs 14 residues. V was pared by 7 bases and J by 3 bases, with 12 bases between. In germline, CDR1 is SNHLY, CDR2 FYNNEI. The CDR3 DNA reads TGTGCCAGCACTCGGAGCAGGGACACCGGGGAGCTGTTTTTT. It codes for CASTRSRDTGELFF.

The V and J genes are TRBV9 and TRBJ1-1; D is perhaps TRBD1 (5 bases). The germline gives CDR1 SGDLS, CDR2 YYNGEE. The CDR3 extends over 14 amino acids. V dropped 4 bases and J dropped 0 bases, with 10 bases sitting between them. CDR3 DNA: TGTGCCAGCAGCTCAGGGACTCTGAACACTGAAGCTTTCTTT. Protein sequence: CASSSGTLNTEAFF.

The CDR3 spells CASSEFSGGNEQYF. The CDR3 nucleotides read TGTGCCAGCAGTGAATTTTCGGGAGGGAACGAGCAGTACTTC. The chain employs TRBV6-1 and TRBJ2-7, with TRBD2 matching over 8 bases. The ends lost 2 bases at V and 5 bases at J; junction bases unmatched: 5. The CDR3 totals 14 residues. Germline CDR1 and CDR2: MNHNS and SASEGT.

The DNA for the CDR3 is TGTGCCACCAGCAGGGGACAGGGCCACAATCAGCCCCAGCATTTT. Amino acids: CATSRGQGHNQPQHF. V usage is TRBV15 and J usage is TRBJ1-5, with 9 bases identical to TRBD1. CDR1 and CDR2 from the germline V gene are LNHNV and YYDKDF (reference sequence). This CDR3 is built from 15 residues. V gave up 3 bases and J gave up 3 bases; unmatched junction bases: 3. The entire variable domain, with the rest obtained from reference TRBV15 and TRBJ1-5, is as follows: DAMVIQNPRYQVTQFGKPVTLSCSQTLNHNVMYWYQQKSSQAPKLLFHYYDKDFNNEADTPDNFQSRRPNTSFCFLDIRSPGLGDTAMYLCATSRGQGHNQPQHFGDGTRLSIL.

This chain uses TRBV7-3 with TRBJ2-3; 11 positions agree with TRBD2. This CDR3 contains 16 residues. The germline V gene encodes CDR1 SGHTA and CDR2 FQGTGA. Trimming removed 5 bases from V and 2 bases from J; junction bases left unmatched: 6. In DNA form, the CDR3 reads TGTGCCAGCAGCCCGGGTAGCGGGAGGGCCACAGATACGCAGTATTTT. This codes for CASSPGSGRATDTQYF. The full variable domain, with the rest looked up from reference TRBV7-3 and TRBJ2-3, is GAGVSQTPSNKVTEKGKYVELRCDPISGHTALYWYRQSLGQGPEFLIYFQGTGAADDSGLPNDRFFAVRPEGSVSTLKIQRTERGDSAVYLCASSPGSGRATDTQYFGPGTRLTVL.

The V gene is TRBV5-1, the J gene TRBJ2-5; D call uncertain. Germline CDR1 is SGHRS and CDR2 is YFSETQ. With 4 bases removed from V and 0 bases from J, the gap between germline ends came to 10 bases. CDR3 length: 14 residues. CDR3 sequence: CASSLTPYQETQYF. DNA of the CDR3: TGCGCCAGCAGCCTTACACCGTACCAAGAGACCCAGTACTTC.

The chain is built from TRBV19 and TRBJ2-5; D might be TRBD2 (7 bases). Trimming left V 1 base short and J 4 bases short, with 25 bases between. From germline, CDR1 is LNHDA and CDR2 SQIVND (reference sequence). The CDR3 runs to 19 residues. The CDR3 coding sequence is TGTGCCAGTAGTATAGCAGAGGTGAGGGGGGGCCGATTCGGAGAGACCCAGTACTTC. It specifies CASSIAEVRGGRFGETQYF.

This clone was picked up one time. The V call is TRBV11-2, the J call TRBJ2-2; possibly TRBD2 for D (5 bases). Germline CDR1 is SGHAT and CDR2 is FQNNGV. The length of the CDR3 is 13 residues. V was clipped by 5 bases and J by 6 bases, with 10 bases between them. The CDR3 is CASSPGFSGELFF. CDR3 DNA: TGTGCCAGCAGCCCGGGGTTTTCCGGGGAGCTGTTTTTT. Full variable domain (remainder filled in from reference TRBV11-2 and TRBJ2-2): EAGVAQSPRYKIIEKRQSVAFWCNPISGHATLYWYQQILGQGPKLLIQFQNNGVVDDSQLPKDRFSAERLKGVDSTLKIQPAKLEDSAVYLCASSPGFSGELFFGEGSRLTVL.

The chain uses TRBV19 and TRBJ1-5; 7 bases are a match to TRBD1. Germline loops: CDR1 LNHDA, CDR2 SQIVND (reference sequence). The CDR3 covers 14 residues. V lost 5 bases, J lost 7 bases, and 8 bases stayed unmatched. The CDR3 DNA reads TGTGCCAGTAGTCCCGGGACAGATATCCAGCCCCAGCATTTT. This translates into CASSPGTDIQPQHF.

The V and J genes are TRBV7-3 and TRBJ1-2; perhaps TRBD1 as D (6 bases). V shed 1 base and J shed 6 bases, with 9 bases lying between them. Germline V gene sequence: CDR1 SGHTA, CDR2 FQGTGA. The length of the CDR3 is 13 residues. In nucleotides, the CDR3 is TGTGCCAGCAGCTTAAAGGGGGGCAATGGCTACACCTTC. Protein product: CASSLKGGNGYTF.

The genes are TRBV13 and TRBJ2-2, with 9 positions matching TRBD2. CDR1 is PRHDT and CDR2 is FYEKMQ in the germline V gene (reference sequence). V lost 0 bases to trimming and J lost 6 bases; unmatched junction nucleotides: 5. There are 16 residues in the CDR3. The CDR3 DNA is TGTGCCAGCAGCTTAGGAGCGGGGGGAATGGCCGGGGAGCTGTTTTTT. It is translated as CASSLGAGGMAGELFF.

In this sample, this clone turned up once. This rearrangement joins TRBV19 to TRBJ2-7, with D unresolved. V shed 5 bases and J shed 0 bases, with 8 bases lying between them. The CDR3 extends over 13 amino acids. Looked up from germline, CDR1 is LNHDA and CDR2 is SQIVND (reference sequence). The CDR3 DNA follows: TGTGCCAGTAGTCAGGTTCTCTCCTACGAGCAGTACTTC. Its protein product is CASSQVLSYEQYF.

The chain employs TRBV29-1 and TRBJ1-2; TRBD1 is a possible D gene (6 bases). The CDR3 is made up of 13 amino acids. Trimming removed 2 bases from V and 2 bases from J, with 9 bases in between. CDR1 SQVTM and CDR2 ANQGSEA come from the germline V gene. CDR3 residues: CSVERQGNYGYTF. The DNA of the CDR3 is TGCAGCGTTGAAAGGCAGGGGAACTATGGCTACACCTTC.

This clone was seen more than once but under ten times. The chain carries TRBV5-4 and TRBJ1-6; D perhaps matches TRBD1 (6 bases). V lost 4 bases and J lost 10, with 15 bases in between. The germline CDR1 and CDR2 sequences are SGHNT and YYREEE (reference sequence). The CDR3 loop spans 14 amino acids. CDR3 sequence: CASSADSLRSPLHF. The CDR3 DNA reads TGTGCCAGCAGCGCGGACAGTTTAAGGTCACCCCTCCACTTT.

The table lists this clone with a count of one. The V and J genes are TRBV7-8 and TRBJ2-4; TRBD2 is a possible D gene (6 bases). This CDR3 contains 14 residues. Trimming cost V 6 bases and J 0 bases, with 9 bases left between them. Germline CDR1 and CDR2: SGHVS and FQNEAQ. CDR3 DNA sequence: TGTGCCAGCAGTGGGGGACTAGCCAAAAACATTCAGTACTTC. It translates to CASSGGLAKNIQYF.

The chain joins TRBV5-4 to TRBJ2-3, with TRBD1 matching 11 bases. CDR3 length: 13 amino acids. V gave up 4 bases and J gave up 9 bases; unmatched junction bases: 4. Germline V CDR1 and CDR2: SGHNT, YYREEE (reference sequence). The CDR3 loop reads CASSLGQGDTQYF. Here the CDR3 DNA reads TGTGCCAGCAGCCTGGGACAGGGGGACACGCAGTATTTT.

The chain couples TRBV5-6 to TRBJ1-5; no firm D call. V dropped 4 bases and J dropped 2 bases, with 10 bases sitting between them. The CDR3 contains 14 residues. Germline V lookup: CDR1 SGHDT, CDR2 YYEEEE. The CDR3 is CASSGYSGNQPQHF. CDR3 nucleotides: TGTGCCAGCAGCGGGTATTCGGGCAATCAGCCCCAGCATTTT.

Worth noting for this clone: The junction and the germline gene differ at one end; a read error may be behind it. This chain's CDR3 is CASSQRGARLF. CDR3 sequence (DNA): TGCGCCAGCAGCCAGCGGGGGGCGAGGCTTTTT. This chain links TRBV4-1 with TRBJ2-2, with TRBD2 identical over 8 bases. This CDR3 has 11 residues. The germline V gene has CDR1 MGHRA and CDR2 YSYEKL.

This clone was recorded once. This chain joins TRBV11-2 and TRBJ1-2, with TRBD1 as a possible D gene (5 bases). This CDR3 is 13 amino acids long. V was trimmed by 4 bases and J by 2 bases, leaving 8 bases between them. The germline gives CDR1 SGHAT, CDR2 FQNNGV. CDR3 sequence: CASSWAGNYGYTF. CDR3 nucleotide sequence: TGTGCCAGCAGCTGGGCAGGGAACTATGGCTACACCTTC. The whole variable domain, remainder taken from reference TRBV11-2 and TRBJ1-2, is EAGVAQSPRYKIIEKRQSVAFWCNPISGHATLYWYQQILGQGPKLLIQFQNNGVVDDSQLPKDRFSAERLKGVDSTLKIQPAKLEDSAVYLCASSWAGNYGYTFGSGTRLTVV.

The chain joins TRBV6-4 to TRBJ1-2, with a possible D match to TRBD1 (6 bases). Per the germline V gene, CDR1 is MRHNA and CDR2 is SNTAGT. The length of the CDR3 is 16 residues. Trimming stripped 3 bases from V and 1 base from J, with 15 bases between. CDR3 sequence: CASSESRTDFNYGYTF. For the CDR3, the DNA is TGTGCCAGCAGTGAATCCAGGACAGATTTTAACTATGGCTACACCTTC.

This clone was seen a single time. The chain joins TRBV19 to TRBJ2-5; TRBD1 agrees at 12 bases. V lost 4 bases, J lost 7 bases, and 7 bases stayed unmatched. CDR3 length: 15 residues. Germline V gene lookup returns CDR1 LNHDA and CDR2 SQIVND (reference sequence). CDR3 sequence (DNA): TGTGCCAGTAGTAGGACCGGGACAGGGGGCGGGACCCAGTACTTC. Translating gives CASSRTGTGGGTQYF.

The V call is TRBV7-9, the J call TRBJ2-7, with 9 bases matching TRBD2. V lost 4 bases and J lost 6; bases outside the gene matches: 7. CDR1 is SEHNR, CDR2 FQNEAQ, per germline (reference sequence). This CDR3 region has 14 residues. Here the CDR3 DNA reads TGTGCCAGCAGCTACAGCGGGGGGCCAGCCGAGCAGTACTTC. Its translation is CASSYSGGPAEQYF.

The V call is TRBV5-1, the J call TRBJ2-1; the D is unclear. Germline CDR1 is SGHRS and CDR2 is YFSETQ. The ends were cut back, 0 bases at V and 7 bases at J, with 8 bases in the middle. The CDR3 loop spans 13 amino acids. The CDR3 nucleotides are TGCGCCAGCAGCTTGGTTCCCAGGAATGAGCAGTTCTTC. Translation gives CASSLVPRNEQFF.

The V and J genes are TRBV7-9 and TRBJ2-7; 10 nucleotides align to TRBD1. The CDR3 runs to 14 residues. V shed 3 bases, J shed 3 bases, and the junction held 2 bases outside the gene matches. Germline lookup yields CDR1 SEHNR and CDR2 FQNEAQ (reference sequence). For the CDR3, the DNA is TGTGCCAGCAGCTTCCGGGACAGGGGCTACGAGCAGTACTTC. It translates to CASSFRDRGYEQYF. The complete variable domain, with remaining parts taken from reference TRBV7-9 and TRBJ2-7, reads DTGVSQNPRHKITKRGQNVTFRCDPISEHNRLYWYRQTLGQGPEFLTYFQNEAQLEKSRLLSDRFSAERPKGSFSTLEIQRTEQGDSAMYLCASSFRDRGYEQYFGPGTRLTVT.

This clone turned up a few times. The chain uses TRBV14 and TRBJ2-3, with D perhaps TRBD1 (6 bases). V lost 0 bases and J lost 2, with 12 bases in between. Germline values: CDR1 SGHDN, CDR2 FVKESK. The CDR3 length is 16 residues. The CDR3 sequence: CASSQEGGPSTDTQYF. CDR3 DNA: TGTGCCAGCAGCCAAGAAGGGGGACCATCCACAGATACGCAGTATTTT.